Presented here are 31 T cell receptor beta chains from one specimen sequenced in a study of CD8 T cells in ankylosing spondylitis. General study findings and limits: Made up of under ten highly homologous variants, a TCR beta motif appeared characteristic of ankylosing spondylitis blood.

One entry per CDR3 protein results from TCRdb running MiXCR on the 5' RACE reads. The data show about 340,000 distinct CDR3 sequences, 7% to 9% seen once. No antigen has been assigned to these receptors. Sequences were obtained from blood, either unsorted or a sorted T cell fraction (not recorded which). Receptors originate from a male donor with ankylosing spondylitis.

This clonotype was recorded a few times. The CDR3 DNA reads as TGTGCCAGCAGCCAACGGGACTCCTACTACGAGCAGTACTTC. It translates to CASSQRDSYYEQYF. The chain uses TRBV4-2 and TRBJ2-7, with D tentatively TRBD2 (6 bases). Germline lookup yields CDR1 LGHNA and CDR2 YNFKEQ. CDR3 length: 14 residues. V lost 2 bases and J 3 bases, leaving 11 bases between the germline ends.

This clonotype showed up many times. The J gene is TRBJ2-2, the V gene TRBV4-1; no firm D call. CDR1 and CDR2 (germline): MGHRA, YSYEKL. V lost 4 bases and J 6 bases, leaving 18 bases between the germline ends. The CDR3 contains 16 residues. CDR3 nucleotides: TGCGCCAGCAGCCTCCACGGTTCCCTTGGGGCCGGGGAGCTGTTTTTT. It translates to CASSLHGSLGAGELFF.

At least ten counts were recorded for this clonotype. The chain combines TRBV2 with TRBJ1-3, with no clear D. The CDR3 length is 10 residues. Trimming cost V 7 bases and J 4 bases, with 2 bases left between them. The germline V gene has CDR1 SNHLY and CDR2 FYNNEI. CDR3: CASTGNTIYF. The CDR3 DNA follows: TGTGCCAGCACCGGAAACACCATATATTTT.

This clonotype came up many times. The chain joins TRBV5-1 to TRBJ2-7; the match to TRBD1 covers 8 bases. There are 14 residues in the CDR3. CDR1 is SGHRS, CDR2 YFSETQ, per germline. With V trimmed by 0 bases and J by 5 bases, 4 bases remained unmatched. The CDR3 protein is CASSLGTGPDEQYF. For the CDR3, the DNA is TGCGCCAGCAGCTTGGGGACAGGGCCCGACGAGCAGTACTTC. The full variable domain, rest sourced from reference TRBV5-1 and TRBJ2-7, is KAGVTQTPRYLIKTRGQQVTLSCSPISGHRSVSWYQQTPGQGLQFLFEYFSETQRNKGNFPGRFSGRQFSNSRSEMNVSTLELGDSALYLCASSLGTGPDEQYFGPGTRLTVT.

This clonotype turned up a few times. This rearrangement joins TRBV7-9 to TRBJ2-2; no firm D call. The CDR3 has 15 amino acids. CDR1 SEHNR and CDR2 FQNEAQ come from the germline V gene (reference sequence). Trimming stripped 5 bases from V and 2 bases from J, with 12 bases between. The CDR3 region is CASSRVYGNTGELFF. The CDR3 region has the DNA TGTGCCAGCAGCCGGGTTTACGGTAACACCGGGGAGCTGTTTTTT.

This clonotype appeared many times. The CDR3 loop reads CASSPSWREMGGELFF. The CDR3 nucleotides read TGTGCCAGCAGTCCTAGCTGGCGGGAGATGGGCGGGGAGCTGTTTTTT. This chain joins TRBV6-2 or TRBV6-3 and TRBJ2-2, with TRBD2 matching 7 bases. The CDR3 length is 16 residues. The ends lost 5 bases at V and 7 bases at J; junction bases unmatched: 13. The germline CDR1 and CDR2 sequences are MNHEY and SVGEGT.

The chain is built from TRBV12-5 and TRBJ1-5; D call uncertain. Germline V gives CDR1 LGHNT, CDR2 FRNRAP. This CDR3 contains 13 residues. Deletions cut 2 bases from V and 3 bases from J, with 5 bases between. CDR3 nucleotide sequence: TGTGCTAGTGGTTTGAGGCTCAATCAGCCCCAGCATTTT. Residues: CASGLRLNQPQHF. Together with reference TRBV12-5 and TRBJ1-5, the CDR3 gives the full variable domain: DARVTQTPRHKVTEMGQEVTMRCQPILGHNTVFWYRQTMMQGLELLAYFRNRAPLDDSGMPKDRFSAEMPDATLATLKIQPSEPRDSAVYFCASGLRLNQPQHFGDGTRLSIL.

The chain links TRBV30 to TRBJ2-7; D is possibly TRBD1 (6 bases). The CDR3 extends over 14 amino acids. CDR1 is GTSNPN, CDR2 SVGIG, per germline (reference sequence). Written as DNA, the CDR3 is TGTGCTCTGGTGGCTGGACAGCGATACTACGAGCAGTACTTC. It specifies CALVAGQRYYEQYF.

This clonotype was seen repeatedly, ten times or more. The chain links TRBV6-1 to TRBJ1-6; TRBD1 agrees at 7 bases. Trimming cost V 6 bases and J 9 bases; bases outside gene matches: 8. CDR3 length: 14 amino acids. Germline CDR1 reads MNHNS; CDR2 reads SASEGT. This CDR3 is CASRTGSSGSPLHF. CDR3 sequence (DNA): TGTGCCAGCAGGACAGGGAGTTCTGGTTCACCCCTCCACTTT.

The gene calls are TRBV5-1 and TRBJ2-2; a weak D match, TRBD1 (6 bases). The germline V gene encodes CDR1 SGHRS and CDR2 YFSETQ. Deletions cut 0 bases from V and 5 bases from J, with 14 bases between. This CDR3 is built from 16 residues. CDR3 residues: CASSLARGPGTGELFF. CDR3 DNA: TGCGCCAGCAGCTTGGCCAGGGGCCCGGGGACCGGGGAGCTGTTTTTT.

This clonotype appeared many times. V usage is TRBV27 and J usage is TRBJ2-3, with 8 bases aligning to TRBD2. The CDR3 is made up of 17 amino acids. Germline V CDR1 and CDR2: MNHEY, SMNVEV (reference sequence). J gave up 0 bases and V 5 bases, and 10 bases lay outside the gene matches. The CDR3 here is CASSPYSGTQSTDTQYF. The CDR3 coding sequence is TGTGCCAGCAGTCCCTATAGCGGGACTCAAAGCACAGATACGCAGTATTTT.

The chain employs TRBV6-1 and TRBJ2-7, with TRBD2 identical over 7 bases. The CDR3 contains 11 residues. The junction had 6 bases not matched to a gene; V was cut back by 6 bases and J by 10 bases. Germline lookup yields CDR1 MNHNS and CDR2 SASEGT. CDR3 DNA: TGTGCCAGCAGGGGCGGGAGCGAACAGTACTTC. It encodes CASRGGSEQYF.

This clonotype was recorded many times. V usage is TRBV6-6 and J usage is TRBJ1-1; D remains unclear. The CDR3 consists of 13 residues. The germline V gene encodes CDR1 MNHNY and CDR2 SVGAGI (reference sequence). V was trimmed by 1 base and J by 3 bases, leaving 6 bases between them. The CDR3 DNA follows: TGTGCCAGCAGTTACTGGAAGGACACTGAAGCTTTCTTT. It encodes CASSYWKDTEAFF.

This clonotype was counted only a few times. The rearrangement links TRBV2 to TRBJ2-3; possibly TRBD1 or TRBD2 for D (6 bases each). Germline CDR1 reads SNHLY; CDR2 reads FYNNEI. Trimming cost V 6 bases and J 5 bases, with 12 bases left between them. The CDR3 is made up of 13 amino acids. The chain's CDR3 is CASRDRGRDTQYF. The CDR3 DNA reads TGTGCCAGCAGAGATCGGGGGCGAGATACGCAGTATTTT.

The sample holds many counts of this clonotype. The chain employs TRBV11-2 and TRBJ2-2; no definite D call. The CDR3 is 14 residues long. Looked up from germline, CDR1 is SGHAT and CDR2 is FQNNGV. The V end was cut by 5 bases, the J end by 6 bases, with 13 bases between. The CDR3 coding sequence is TGTGCCAGCAGCCTTATGAGTGTGCCCGGGGAGCTGTTTTTT. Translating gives CASSLMSVPGELFF. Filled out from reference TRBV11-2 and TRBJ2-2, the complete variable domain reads EAGVAQSPRYKIIEKRQSVAFWCNPISGHATLYWYQQILGQGPKLLIQFQNNGVVDDSQLPKDRFSAERLKGVDSTLKIQPAKLEDSAVYLCASSLMSVPGELFFGEGSRLTVL.

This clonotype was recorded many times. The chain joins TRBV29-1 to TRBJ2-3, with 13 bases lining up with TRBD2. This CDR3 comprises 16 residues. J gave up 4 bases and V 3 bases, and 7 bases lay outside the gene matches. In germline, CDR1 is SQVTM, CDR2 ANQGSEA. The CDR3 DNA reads TGCAGCGTTGAGGTCGGACTAGCGGGAGTGGCAGATACGCAGTATTTT. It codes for CSVEVGLAGVADTQYF.

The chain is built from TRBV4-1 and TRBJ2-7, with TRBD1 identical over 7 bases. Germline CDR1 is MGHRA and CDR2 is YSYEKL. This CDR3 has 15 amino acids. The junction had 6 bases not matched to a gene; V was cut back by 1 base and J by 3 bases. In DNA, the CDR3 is TGCGCCAGCAGCCAAGTCCGAGACAGGGACTACGAGCAGTACTTC. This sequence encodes CASSQVRDRDYEQYF.

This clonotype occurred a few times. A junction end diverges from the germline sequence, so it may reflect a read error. CDR3 bases: TGTGTCAGCAGCTCCGGTTGGGAGGAAGCTTTCTTT. Translation gives CVSSSGWEEAFF. The chain is built from TRBV11-3 and TRBJ1-1, with D hard to call. Germline loops: CDR1 SGHNT, CDR2 YENEEA. This CDR3 spans 12 amino acids.

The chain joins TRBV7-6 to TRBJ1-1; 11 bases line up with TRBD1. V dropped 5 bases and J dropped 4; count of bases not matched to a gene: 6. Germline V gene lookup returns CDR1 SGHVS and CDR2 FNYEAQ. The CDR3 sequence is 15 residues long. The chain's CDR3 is CASSRRTGGFTEAFF. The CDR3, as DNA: TGTGCCAGCAGCCGAAGGACAGGGGGCTTCACTGAAGCTTTCTTT.

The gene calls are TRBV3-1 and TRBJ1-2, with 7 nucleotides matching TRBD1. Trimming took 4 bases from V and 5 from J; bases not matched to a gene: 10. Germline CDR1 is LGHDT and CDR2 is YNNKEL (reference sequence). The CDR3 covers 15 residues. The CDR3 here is CASSLFRDSSYGYTF. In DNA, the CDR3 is TGTGCCAGCAGCCTTTTCAGGGACAGCTCATATGGCTACACCTTC.

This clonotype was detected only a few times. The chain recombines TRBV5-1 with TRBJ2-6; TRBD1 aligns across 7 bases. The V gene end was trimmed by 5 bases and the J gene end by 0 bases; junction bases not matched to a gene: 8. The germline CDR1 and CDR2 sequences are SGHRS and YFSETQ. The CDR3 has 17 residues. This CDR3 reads CASRPGTANSGANVLTF. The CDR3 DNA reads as TGCGCCAGCAGGCCCGGGACAGCTAACTCTGGGGCCAACGTCCTGACTTTC.

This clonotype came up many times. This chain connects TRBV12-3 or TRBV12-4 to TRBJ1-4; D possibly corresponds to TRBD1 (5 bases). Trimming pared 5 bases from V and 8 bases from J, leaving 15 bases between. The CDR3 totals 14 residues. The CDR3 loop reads CASSPWGTEEKLFF. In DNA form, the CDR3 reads TGTGCCAGCAGTCCCTGGGGGACGGAGGAAAAACTGTTTTTT.

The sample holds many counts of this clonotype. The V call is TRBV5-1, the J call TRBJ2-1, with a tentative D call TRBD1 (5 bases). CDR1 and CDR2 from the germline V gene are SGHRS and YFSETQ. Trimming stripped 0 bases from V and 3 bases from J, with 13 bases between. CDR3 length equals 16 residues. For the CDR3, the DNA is TGCGCCAGCAGCTTGGGGTCAGGGTTTAGCTACAATGAGCAGTTCTTC. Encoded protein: CASSLGSGFSYNEQFF.

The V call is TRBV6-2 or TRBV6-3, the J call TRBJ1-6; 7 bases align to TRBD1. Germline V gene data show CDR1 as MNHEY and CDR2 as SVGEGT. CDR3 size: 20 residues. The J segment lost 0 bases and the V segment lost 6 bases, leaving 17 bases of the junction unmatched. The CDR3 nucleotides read TGTGCCAGCAGCCCATGGGACCGGACAGGCCCGAGCTCCTATAATTCACCCCTCCACTTT. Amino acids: CASSPWDRTGPSSYNSPLHF.

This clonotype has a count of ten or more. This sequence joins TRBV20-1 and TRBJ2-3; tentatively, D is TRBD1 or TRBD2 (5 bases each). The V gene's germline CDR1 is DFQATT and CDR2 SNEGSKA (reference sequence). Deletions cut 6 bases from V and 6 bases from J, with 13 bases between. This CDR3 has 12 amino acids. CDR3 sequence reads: CSATLGPDTQYF. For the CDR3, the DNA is TGCAGTGCCACCCTGGGACCCGATACGCAGTATTTT.

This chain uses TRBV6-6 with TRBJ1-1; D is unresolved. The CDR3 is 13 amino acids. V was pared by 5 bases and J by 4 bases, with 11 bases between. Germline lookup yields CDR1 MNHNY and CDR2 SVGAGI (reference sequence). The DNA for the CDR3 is TGTGCCAGCAGTATAGGCTGGCGCACTGAAGCTTTCTTT. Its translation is CASSIGWRTEAFF.

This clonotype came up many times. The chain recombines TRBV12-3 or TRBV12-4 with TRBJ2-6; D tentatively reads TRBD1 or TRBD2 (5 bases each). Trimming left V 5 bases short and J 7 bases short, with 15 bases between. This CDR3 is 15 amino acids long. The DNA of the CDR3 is TGTGCCAGCAGTCTCAGACCAGGGAGCGCCAACGTCCTGACTTTC. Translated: CASSLRPGSANVLTF.

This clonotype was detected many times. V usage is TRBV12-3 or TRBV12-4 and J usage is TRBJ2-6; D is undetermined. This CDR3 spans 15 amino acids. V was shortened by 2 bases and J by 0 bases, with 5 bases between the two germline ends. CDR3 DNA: TGTGCCAGCAGTTTACCTTACTCTGGGGCCAACGTCCTGACTTTC. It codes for CASSLPYSGANVLTF.

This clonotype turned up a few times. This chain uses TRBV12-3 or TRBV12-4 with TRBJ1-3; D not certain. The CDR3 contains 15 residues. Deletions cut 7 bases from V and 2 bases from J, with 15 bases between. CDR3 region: CASTDTEEPGNTIYF. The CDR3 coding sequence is TGTGCCAGCACCGACACAGAAGAGCCTGGAAACACCATATATTTT.

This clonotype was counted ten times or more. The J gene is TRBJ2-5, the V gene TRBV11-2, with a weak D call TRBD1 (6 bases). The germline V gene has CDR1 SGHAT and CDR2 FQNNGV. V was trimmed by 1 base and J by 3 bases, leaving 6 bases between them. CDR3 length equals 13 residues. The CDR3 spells CASSLGQEETQYF. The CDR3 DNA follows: TGTGCCAGCAGCTTAGGACAGGAAGAGACCCAGTACTTC.

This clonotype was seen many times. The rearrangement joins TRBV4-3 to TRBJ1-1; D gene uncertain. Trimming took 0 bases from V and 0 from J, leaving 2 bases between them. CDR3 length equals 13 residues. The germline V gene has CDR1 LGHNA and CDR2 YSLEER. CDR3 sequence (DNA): TGCGCCAGCAGCCAAGAGCTGAACACTGAAGCTTTCTTT. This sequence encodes CASSQELNTEAFF.